These 13 T cell receptor beta chains came from one sample sequenced in a study of blood T cell repertoires in COVID-19. Produced via immunoSEQ multiplex PCR; TCRdb's table is partial and in-frame only. The sample records approximately 330,000 clones, 80% to 90% being singletons. Sequenced material: PBMCs or T cells enriched from blood (not recorded which). These TCRs come from a middle-aged woman with acute COVID-19.

The gene calls are TRBV9 and TRBJ1-2; no firm D call. V was shortened by 0 bases and J by 3 bases, with 9 bases between the two germline ends. The CDR3 sequence is 14 residues long. The germline CDR1 and CDR2 sequences are SGDLS and YYNGEE. Written as DNA, the CDR3 is TGTGCCAGCAGCGTAGGGTCCCAGGACTATGGCTACACCTTC. Its translation: CASSVGSQDYGYTF.

This clone was counted once. The genes are TRBV5-4 and TRBJ2-1; 9 bases match TRBD1. The CDR3 is made up of 15 amino acids. Germline CDR1 is SGHNT and CDR2 is YYREEE (reference sequence). The V segment lost 3 bases and the J segment 4 bases; nucleotides outside the gene matches: 5. DNA for the CDR3: TGTGCCAGCAGCTCAGGACAGGGGCCTTACAATGAGCAGTTCTTC. Residues: CASSSGQGPYNEQFF.

V gene TRBV3-1 (or the pseudogene TRBV3-2) combines with J gene TRBJ2-3; 7 bases map to TRBD2. V shed 0 bases, J shed 3 bases, and the junction held 15 bases outside the gene matches. The CDR3 spans 19 residues. Germline V gene lookup returns CDR1 LGHDT and CDR2 YNNKEL (reference sequence). Here the CDR3 reads CASSQDIVLASLQTDTQYF. In DNA form, the CDR3 reads TGTGCCAGCAGCCAAGATATCGTACTAGCGTCGTTACAGACAGATACGCAGTATTTT.

V is TRBV5-1 and J is TRBJ1-1; TRBD1 is a possible D gene (6 bases). V was trimmed by 2 bases and J by 2 bases, leaving 10 bases between them. Germline-derived CDR1 and CDR2 are SGHRS and YFSETQ. The CDR3 runs 14 residues. The CDR3 coding sequence is TGCGCCAGCAGCTTCGGACAGACAAACACTGAAGCTTTCTTT. Its translation is CASSFGQTNTEAFF.

The CDR3 bases are TGTGCCACCAGCAGAGATTTTCTATACGAGCAGTACTTC. Amino acids: CATSRDFLYEQYF. This chain connects TRBV15 to TRBJ2-7; D remains unclear. The CDR3 extends over 13 amino acids. V lost 0 bases and J lost 4, with 7 bases in between. Germline V gene data show CDR1 as LNHNV and CDR2 as YYDKDF (reference sequence).

The chain recombines TRBV9 with TRBJ1-5; 7 bases fit TRBD1. The germline CDR1 and CDR2 sequences are SGDLS and YYNGEE. The CDR3 consists of 15 residues. V shed 3 bases, J shed 3 bases, and the junction held 6 bases outside the gene matches. The CDR3 here is CASSASGTVNQPQHF. CDR3 nucleotide sequence: TGTGCCAGCAGCGCCTCCGGGACAGTCAATCAGCCCCAGCATTTT.

This clone turned up a few times. The chain employs TRBV18 and TRBJ1-1, with D possibly matching TRBD1 (6 bases). The CDR3 extends over 14 amino acids. Germline CDR1 and CDR2: KGHSH and LQKENI. The V end lost 1 base, the J end lost 4 bases, and 10 bases lay between the germline ends. As DNA, the CDR3 is TGTGCCAGCTCACCACTACAGGGCGGCACTGAAGCTTTCTTT. This sequence encodes CASSPLQGGTEAFF.

J is TRBJ1-1 and V is TRBV28; 7 bases map to TRBD1. With 6 bases clipped from V and 0 bases from J, the junction kept 10 bases outside the gene matches. CDR3 length: 16 residues. Germline assignment: CDR1 MDHEN and CDR2 SYDVKM. The CDR3 sequence is CASSWAPTGLNTEAFF. CDR3 sequence (DNA): TGTGCCAGCAGCTGGGCCCCGACAGGGCTGAACACTGAAGCTTTCTTT.

The rearrangement joins TRBV10-3 to TRBJ2-1; possibly TRBD2 for D (6 bases). V was trimmed by 6 bases and J by 5 bases, leaving 11 bases between them. The length of the CDR3 is 13 residues. The germline gives CDR1 ENHRY, CDR2 SYGVKD. The CDR3 here is CAISGTGDNEQFF. The CDR3 region has the DNA TGTGCCATCAGCGGGACGGGAGACAATGAGCAGTTCTTC.

This sequence joins TRBV5-6 and TRBJ2-3; 12 nucleotides align to TRBD2. The V gene end was trimmed by 4 bases and the J gene end by 6 bases; junction bases not matched to a gene: 3. This CDR3 has 14 amino acids. Germline V gene sequence: CDR1 SGHDT, CDR2 YYEEEE. CDR3 region: CASSPSGGADTQYF. In DNA form, the CDR3 reads TGTGCCAGCAGCCCTAGCGGGGGGGCTGATACGCAGTATTTT.

The chain joins TRBV7-9 to TRBJ2-7, with 7 positions matching TRBD2. The CDR3 extends over 16 amino acids. The junction had 9 bases not matched to a gene; V was cut back by 0 bases and J by 4 bases. Germline V CDR1 and CDR2: SEHNR, FQNEAQ (reference sequence). CDR3 nucleotides: TGTGCCAGCAGCTTAGCCGGACTAGGTGATAATTACGAGCAGTACTTC. As protein: CASSLAGLGDNYEQYF.

The V and J genes are TRBV28 and TRBJ1-2, with 10 positions matching TRBD1. In germline, CDR1 is MDHEN, CDR2 SYDVKM. The trim removed 0 bases at V and 5 bases at J, leaving 6 bases unmatched. CDR3 size: 16 residues. The CDR3 protein is CASSLWGGDRGYGYTF. DNA of the CDR3: TGTGCCAGCAGTTTATGGGGCGGGGACAGGGGTTATGGCTACACCTTC.

The chain is built from TRBV6-1 and TRBJ1-6; D unresolved. Germline CDR1 MNHNS, CDR2 SASEGT. Trimming cost V 2 bases and J 14 bases, with 13 bases left between them. CDR3 length equals 13 residues. The chain's CDR3 is CASSESGLGSLHF. The CDR3 bases are TGTGCCAGCAGTGAATCGGGTCTAGGCTCCCTCCACTTT.